This is a list of T cell receptor beta chains from one sample in a study of monozygotic twins with inflammatory bowel disease. TCRdb reprocessed the 5' RACE reads, keeping one entry per CDR3 protein, no DNA. This sample's table reports around 99,000 distinct CDR3 sequences. The source material was blood. The receptors derive from a human donor with ulcerative colitis or Crohn's disease, or a healthy co-twin of an affected twin (not recorded which). Each CDR3 is given with its conserved first and last residue.

CDR3 length,J gene,V gene,CDR3 protein
12,TRBJ1-5,TRBV6-2/TRBV6-3,CASREPNQPQHF
19,TRBJ2-1,TRBV4-3,CASSRLGPTSGRAGDEQFF
13,TRBJ1-5,TRBV6-1,CASSRDGHQPQHF
15,TRBJ1-2,TRBV7-8,CASSLEVGFGYGYTF
13,TRBJ2-3,TRBV5-4,CASSLRSPDTQYF
14,TRBJ2-3,TRBV18,CASSPTTPPDTQYF
13,TRBJ2-3,TRBV20-1,CSASGGQGDTQYF
16,TRBJ2-7,TRBV4-3,CASSQDRSSGNYEQYF
14,TRBJ1-2,TRBV3-1,CASSRRAGSYGYTF
14,TRBJ1-1,TRBV4-1,CASSQPGFGPEAFF
17,TRBJ1-4,TRBV4-2,CASSQDDQVSTNEKLFF
13,TRBJ2-2,TRBV7-6,CASSKTGPGELFF
14,TRBJ1-1,TRBV5-1,CASSLDFSGVEAFF
15,TRBJ2-3,TRBV28,CASSGGGVGHDTQYF
13,TRBJ1-4,TRBV6-1,CASSEAWSEKLFF
20,TRBJ2-5,TRBV9,CASSVDQTSGGLLGEETQYF
14,TRBJ2-2,TRBV20-1,CSARAEVDTGELFF
15,TRBJ2-1,TRBV12-3/TRBV12-4,CASSSSGRLYNEQFF
14,TRBJ2-7,TRBV12-3/TRBV12-4,CASSPGQRDYEQYF
15,TRBJ2-6,TRBV6-2/TRBV6-3,CASNLQGAGANVLTF
16,TRBJ2-1,TRBV20-1,CSARPPVGGANNEQFF
16,TRBJ2-1,TRBV21-1,CASIPLEERNYNEQFF
17,TRBJ2-3,TRBV4-1,CASSQVFRGVGTDTQYF
14,TRBJ1-1,TRBV5-1,CASSWGLGGSEAFF
16,TRBJ2-7,TRBV28,CASTPPGTSTSHEQYF
15,TRBJ1-2,TRBV4-2,CASSLGTGEDYGYTF
13,TRBJ2-1,TRBV2,CASSAQSGNEQFF
16,TRBJ1-3,TRBV13,CASSPGGWSSGNTIYF
17,TRBJ2-1,TRBV28,CASSLRMGRLAGNEQFF
17,TRBJ2-7,TRBV3-1,CASSWYPGQGTSYEQYF
15,TRBJ2-1,TRBV9,CASSIDRGTYNEQFF
17,TRBJ2-6,TRBV18,CASSPARQGTGANVLTF
15,TRBJ1-2,TRBV5-1,CASSLGSTGRNGYTF
14,TRBJ2-1,TRBV11-2,CASSLSPGVNEQFF
15,TRBJ2-1,TRBV5-4,CASSLVLLGANEQFF
15,TRBJ2-7,TRBV12-3/TRBV12-4,CASRRMAAGDYEQYF
16,TRBJ1-6,TRBV21-1,CASSNAGGVNNSPLHF
14,TRBJ1-5,TRBV19,CASSIMGAQQPQHF
17,TRBJ2-5,TRBV7-2,CASSTSHRGAGGETQYF
14,TRBJ1-2,TRBV5-1,CASSLNLQGYGYTF
13,TRBJ1-6,TRBV7-2,CASSPDRDSPLHF
14,TRBJ2-2,TRBV4-3,CASSQVVYYGELFF
15,TRBJ1-1,TRBV10-3,CAISEELGENTEAFF
12,TRBJ2-7,TRBV6-2/TRBV6-3,CASSSVPGEQYF
14,TRBJ1-4,TRBV9,CASSVGQLNEKLFF
15,TRBJ2-7,TRBV6-5,CASSYSGGEVGEQYF
15,TRBJ2-7,TRBV4-3,CASSLGTSISYEQYF
17,TRBJ2-3,TRBV14,CASSPEQGALGTDTQYF
18,TRBJ2-3,TRBV20-1,CSARVTSGGAGGTDTQYF
14,TRBJ2-7,TRBV5-1,CASSINSGRVEQYF
14,TRBJ2-1,TRBV5-1,CASSLEGVNNEQFF